The T cell receptor beta chain under discussion was sequenced for a study of blood T cell repertoires in COVID-19. TCRdb's copy holds only in-frame clones and misses some; the assay was immunoSEQ multiplex PCR. The data contain some 59,000 clones, about nine tenths of them singletons. The TCR sequence derives from a man aged 55-75 years with acute or convalescent COVID-19. Sequences were obtained from peripheral blood.

CDR3 sequence (DNA): TGTGCCAGCGCGGCCCGGCTCTCCTACGAGCAGTACTTC. This codes for CASAARLSYEQYF. The chain is built from TRBV6-5 and TRBJ2-7; no clear D gene. The length of the CDR3 is 13 residues. V gave up 8 bases and J gave up 0 bases, with 11 bases separating them. Per the germline V gene, CDR1 is MNHEY and CDR2 is SVGAGI.